This T cell receptor beta chain is from a study of Ad26.COV2.S vaccination and SARS-CoV-2 variants. The treatment here: roughly 19 received Ad26.COV2.S at low or high dose, single or two shots; about 5 received placebo; per-sample allocation not given. Sampling took place 63 days after the first vaccine or placebo injection. This clone turned up a few times. Assay: immunoSEQ multiplex PCR; the TCRdb copy retains only in-frame clones and omits some. The table records about 350,000 clones, about 85% of them present only once. Germline-derived CDR1 and CDR2 are PRHDT and FYEKMQ (reference sequence). V lost 5 bases to trimming and J lost 8 bases; unmatched junction nucleotides: 17. This CDR3 region has 17 residues.

V and J are TRBV13 and TRBJ2-4; 8 positions match TRBD2. The sample was peripheral blood, taken in a trial of Ad26.COV2.S vaccine versus placebo. This sequence was found in a person aged 18-60 years who received the Ad26.COV2.S COVID-19 vaccine or a placebo. The CDR3 DNA sequence: TGTGCCAGCAGCATTCGGTCCTTGACTAGCGAGAGGGACATTCAGTACTTC. It encodes CASSIRSLTSERDIQYF.